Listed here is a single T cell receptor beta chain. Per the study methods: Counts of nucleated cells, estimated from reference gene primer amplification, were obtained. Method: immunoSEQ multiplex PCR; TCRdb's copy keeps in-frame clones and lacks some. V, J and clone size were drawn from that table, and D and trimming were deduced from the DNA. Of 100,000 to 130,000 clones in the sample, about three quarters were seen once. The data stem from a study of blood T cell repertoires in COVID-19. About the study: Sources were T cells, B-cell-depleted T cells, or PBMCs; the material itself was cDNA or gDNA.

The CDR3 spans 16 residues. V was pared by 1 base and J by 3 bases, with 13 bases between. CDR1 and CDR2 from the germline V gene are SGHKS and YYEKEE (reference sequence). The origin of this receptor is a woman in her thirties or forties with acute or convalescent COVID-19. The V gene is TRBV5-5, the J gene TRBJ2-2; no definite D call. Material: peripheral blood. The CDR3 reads CASSLTRHAYTGELFF. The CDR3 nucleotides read TGTGCCAGCAGCTTGACGAGGCACGCTTACACCGGGGAGCTGTTTTTT. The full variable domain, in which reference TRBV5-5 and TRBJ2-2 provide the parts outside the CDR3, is DAGVTQSPTHLIKTRGQQVTLRCSPISGHKSVSWYQQVLGQGPQFIFQYYEKEERGRGNFPDRFSARQFPNYSSELNVNALLLGDSALYLCASSLTRHAYTGELFFGEGSRLTVL.